The 6 T cell receptor beta chains below were found in one sample sequenced in a study of blood T cell repertoires in COVID-19. The repertoire was sequenced with immunoSEQ multiplex PCR; TCRdb's copy has only in-frame clones and lacks some. The data hold tens of thousands of clones, with just over 90% observed a single time. Sequences were obtained from peripheral blood. The receptors shown here come from a male donor with active COVID-19.

CDR3 coding DNA: TGCAGTGCTAGAGATAGGGGCGAAGCTTTCTTT. Amino acids: CSARDRGEAFF. V and J are TRBV20-1 and TRBJ1-1; tentatively, D is TRBD1 (5 bases). Per germline, CDR1 DFQATT and CDR2 SNEGSKA (reference sequence). The CDR3 has 11 residues. Trimming pared 0 bases from V and 8 bases from J, leaving 7 bases between.

The chain recombines TRBV9 with TRBJ2-7, with D possibly being TRBD1 (5 bases). The CDR3 is 14 residues long. Germline V gene sequence: CDR1 SGDLS, CDR2 YYNGEE. With 2 bases removed from V and 2 bases from J, the gap between germline ends came to 11 bases. CDR3 protein: CASSVTDTTYEQYF. The CDR3 DNA reads TGTGCCAGCAGCGTCACGGACACGACCTACGAGCAGTACTTC.

The rearrangement links TRBV9 to TRBJ1-2; D call uncertain. The germline V gene has CDR1 SGDLS and CDR2 YYNGEE. The ends were cut back, 3 bases at V and 4 bases at J, with 10 bases in the middle. The CDR3 contains 13 residues. CDR3 amino acids: CASSALNSYGYTF. CDR3 sequence (DNA): TGTGCCAGCAGCGCCCTAAATTCCTATGGCTACACCTTC.

The chain recombines TRBV29-1 with TRBJ2-7; weak D call: TRBD1 (6 bases). Germline assignment: CDR1 SQVTM and CDR2 ANQGSEA. With 7 bases removed from V and 3 bases from J, the gap between germline ends came to 13 bases. The CDR3 has 12 amino acids. CDR3 sequence reads: CSGTQGNYEQYF. CDR3 coding DNA: TGCAGCGGGACACAGGGAAACTACGAGCAGTACTTC.

The chain recombines TRBV6-5 with TRBJ2-1, with 8 bases fitting TRBD2. From germline, CDR1 is MNHEY and CDR2 SVGAGI. Trimming removed 5 bases from V and 5 bases from J; junction bases left unmatched: 5. The CDR3 sequence is 14 residues long. This chain's CDR3 is CASSIAGRNNEQFF. The DNA of the CDR3 is TGTGCCAGCAGTATAGCGGGACGGAACAATGAGCAGTTCTTC.

This CDR3 is CASSPDRGLIKRTEAFF. The CDR3 DNA reads TGTGCCAGCTCACCGGACAGGGGGCTAATAAAGAGAACTGAAGCTTTCTTT. V and J are TRBV18 and TRBJ1-1, with 11 bases that match TRBD1. The ends lost 3 bases at V and 5 bases at J; junction bases unmatched: 11. CDR1 and CDR2 from the germline V gene are KGHSH and LQKENI. The CDR3 totals 17 residues.